This T cell receptor (beta chain) was sequenced for a study of blood T cell repertoires in COVID-19 (dated by TCRdb to about 2020). With respect to the entire study: Collaborator samples came from the United States, Italy and Spain and covered acute and convalescent phases of COVID-19. The material from the prospective study consisted of cDNA or gDNA derived from T cells, B-cell-depleted T cells, or PBMCs. The dataset comprised deeply sampled blood TCRbeta repertoires from subjects exposed to, actively infected with, or recovered from COVID-19. A freely available public database, intended as a resource for researchers studying the immune response to SARS-CoV-2, is where the repertoires were released. The samples were drawn from two sources: the first 160 participants of the ongoing ImmuneRACE study, and over 950 subjects contributed by 6 global collaborators. A de-identified subject ID, COVID-19 status, age in years and sex were almost always included in the sample metadata. Where available, HLA class I and class II types were obtained from metadata supplied by the sample provider rather than from assay-based typing. Beyond this particular receptor, the publication reports: How much clinical and demographic metadata was included differed by source and by participant, and the metadata was provided uncurated.

TCRbeta CDR3 regions were amplified from genomic DNA by means of the immunoSEQ Assay, a bias-controlled multiplex PCR. As for how the authors treated the data: Within the assay, amplification of reference gene primers was used to estimate how many nucleated cells each sample contained. To quantify the absolute abundance of each unique TCRbeta CDR3 rearrangement, sequence reads were collapsed and filtered. For each sample, productive Simpson clonality was calculated by taking the square root of Simpson's diversity index across productive rearrangements. Imported from immuneACCESS, the table was reduced by TCRdb to in-frame sequences with V and J called. These copies leave out some clones; in studies compared against another copy, an unresolved V gene accounts for under half, and the cause of the remainder is not known. The V and J calls and clone size were taken over from that table, and D and trimming were inferred from the DNA. For this sample there are 200,000 to 250,000 clones; roughly 85% appear just once. The ten largest clonotypes hold 3.8% of the sample.

Enrolling through a virtual design, the prospective study's participants ranged in age from roughly 18 to 95 years and lived across 20 to 25 United States geographic areas. Cohort assignment in the prospective study relied on participant-reported clinical history from a screening survey and a study questionnaire. In the prospective study, whole blood, serum and a nasopharyngeal or oropharyngeal swab were collected from each participant by mobile phlebotomists. Over a roughly 2-month period, participants in the prospective study had the option of providing additional blood draws and questionnaires. Before DNA extraction, prospective study blood samples were shipped either frozen or at room temperature. The CDR3 has 13 amino acids, counting the end cysteine and phenylalanine. The only DNA kept is the CDR3, 39 bases in frame from the first base. CDR1 LNHDA and CDR2 SQIVND are derived from the germline V gene (reference sequence). Trimming takes 3 bases from V and 8 bases from J, and the germline ends sit 11 bases apart.

Remarks on this clone: No antigen is known for it. No quality values exist for individual bases; no much larger clone is one base distant.

The sequence came from a woman in her forties with acute COVID-19. The source material was PBMCs or T cells enriched from blood (not recorded which). The sequence links TRBV19 to TRBJ2-1; the D gene identity is not certain. The DNA reads TGTGCCAGTAGTATTAATGGCCCCCATGAGCAGTTCTTC. Its protein product is CASSINGPHEQFF.